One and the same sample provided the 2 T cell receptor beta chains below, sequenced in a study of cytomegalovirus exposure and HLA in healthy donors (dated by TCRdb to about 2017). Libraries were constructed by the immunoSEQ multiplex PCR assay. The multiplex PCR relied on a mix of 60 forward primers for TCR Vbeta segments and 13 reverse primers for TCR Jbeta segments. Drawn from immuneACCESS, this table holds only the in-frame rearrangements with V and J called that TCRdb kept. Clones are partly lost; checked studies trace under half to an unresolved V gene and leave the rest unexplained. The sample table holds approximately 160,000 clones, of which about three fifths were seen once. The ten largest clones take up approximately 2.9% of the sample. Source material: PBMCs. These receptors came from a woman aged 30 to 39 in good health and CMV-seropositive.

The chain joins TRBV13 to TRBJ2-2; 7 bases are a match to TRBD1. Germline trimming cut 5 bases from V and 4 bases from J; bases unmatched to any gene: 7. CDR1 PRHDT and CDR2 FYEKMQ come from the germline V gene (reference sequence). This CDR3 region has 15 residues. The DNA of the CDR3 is TGTGCCAGCAGCCCAACAGGGGTGTCCACCGGGGAGCTGTTTTTT. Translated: CASSPTGVSTGELFF.

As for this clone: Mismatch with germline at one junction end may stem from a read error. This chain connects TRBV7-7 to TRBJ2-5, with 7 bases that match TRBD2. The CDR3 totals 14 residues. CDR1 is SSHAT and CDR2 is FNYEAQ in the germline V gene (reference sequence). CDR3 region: CASSFRGDQETQYF. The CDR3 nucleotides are TGTGCTAGCAGCTTTCGGGGGGACCAAGAGACCCAGTACTTC.